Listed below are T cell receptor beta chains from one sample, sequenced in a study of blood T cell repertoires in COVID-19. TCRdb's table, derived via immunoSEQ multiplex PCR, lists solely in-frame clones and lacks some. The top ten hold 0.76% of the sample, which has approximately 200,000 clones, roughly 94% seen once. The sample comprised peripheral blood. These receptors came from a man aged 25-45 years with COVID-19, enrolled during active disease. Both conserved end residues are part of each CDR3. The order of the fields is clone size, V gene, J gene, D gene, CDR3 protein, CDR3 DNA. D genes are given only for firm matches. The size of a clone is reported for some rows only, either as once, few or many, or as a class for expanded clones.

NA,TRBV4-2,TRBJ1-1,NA,CASSLRDKAFF,TGTGCCAGCAGCCTCAGGGATAAAGCTTTCTTT
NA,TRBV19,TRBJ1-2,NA,CASSVRTAIYGYTF,TGTGCCAGTAGTGTAAGGACAGCCATCTATGGCTACACCTTC
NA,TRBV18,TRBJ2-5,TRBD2,CASSPMASGGPGETQYF,TGTGCCAGCTCACCAATGGCATCGGGGGGGCCCGGGGAGACCCAGTACTTC
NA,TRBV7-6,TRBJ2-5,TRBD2,CASSLGAGGIQETQYF,TGTGCCAGCAGCTTAGGGGCGGGGGGGATACAAGAGACCCAGTACTTC
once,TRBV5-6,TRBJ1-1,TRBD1,CASSFRTGIMNTEAFF,TGTGCCAGCAGCTTCCGGACAGGGATAATGAACACTGAAGCTTTCTTT
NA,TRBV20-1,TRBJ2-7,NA,CSASLTGYTPDYEQYF,TGCAGTGCTAGTTTAACAGGGTACACCCCGGACTACGAGCAGTACTTC
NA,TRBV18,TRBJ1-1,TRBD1,CASSTGQGITEAFF,TGTGCCAGCTCAACGGGACAGGGAATCACTGAAGCTTTCTTT
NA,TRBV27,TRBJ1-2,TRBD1,CASRRTGGNYGYTF,TGTGCCAGCAGACGGACAGGGGGCAACTATGGCTACACCTTC
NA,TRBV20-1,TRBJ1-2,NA,CSATGYGYTF,TGCAGTGCTACGGGATATGGCTACACCTTC
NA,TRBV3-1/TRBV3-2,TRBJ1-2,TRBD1,CASRKGTGVDHGYTF,TGTGCCAGCAGAAAAGGGACAGGGGTTGATCATGGCTACACCTTC
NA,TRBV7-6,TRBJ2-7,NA,CASSPHPQGGSYEQYF,TGTGCCAGCAGCCCGCATCCGCAGGGCGGATCCTACGAGCAGTACTTC
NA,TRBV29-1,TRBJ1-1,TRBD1,CSVEESTGAEAFF,TGCAGCGTTGAAGAATCGACAGGGGCTGAAGCTTTCTTT
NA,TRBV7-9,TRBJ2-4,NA,CASSLWGEGKNIQYF,TGTGCCAGCAGCTTATGGGGGGAAGGCAAAAACATTCAGTACTTC
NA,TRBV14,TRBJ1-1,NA,CASSPWAGTEAFF,TGTGCCAGCAGCCCCTGGGCGGGAACTGAAGCTTTCTTT
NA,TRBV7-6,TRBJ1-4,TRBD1,CASRPITGGDEKLFF,TGTGCCAGCAGACCCATTACAGGGGGAGATGAAAAACTGTTTTTT
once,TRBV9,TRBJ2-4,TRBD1,CASSARQGAIQYF,TGTGCCAGCAGCGCCCGACAGGGGGCCATTCAGTACTTC
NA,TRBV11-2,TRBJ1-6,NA,CASSSQEAAPLHF,TGTGCCAGCAGCTCCCAGGAGGCAGCACCCCTCCACTTT
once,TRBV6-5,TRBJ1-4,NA,CASRDRATNEKLFF,TGTGCCAGCAGGGACAGAGCAACTAATGAAAAACTGTTTTTT
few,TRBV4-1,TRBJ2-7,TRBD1,CASSLRQGHEQYF,TGCGCCAGCAGCCTTCGACAGGGTCACGAGCAGTACTTC
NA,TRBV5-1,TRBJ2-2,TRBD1,CASTGGWTGELFF,TGCGCCTCGACAGGGGGCTGGACCGGGGAGCTGTTTTTT
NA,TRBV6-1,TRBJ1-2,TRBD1,CASSELDRGLDGYTF,TGTGCCAGCAGTGAACTAGACAGGGGGCTAGATGGCTACACCTTC
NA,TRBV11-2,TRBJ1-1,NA,CASSLAPVNTEAFF,TGTGCCAGCAGCTTAGCACCGGTGAACACTGAAGCTTTCTTT
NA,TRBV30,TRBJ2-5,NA,CASGTPQETQYF,TGTGCCTCCGGGACACCCCAAGAGACCCAGTACTTC
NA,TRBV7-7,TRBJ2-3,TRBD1,CASSTAGTGGEDTQYF,TGTGCCAGCAGCACCGCCGGGACAGGGGGCGAAGATACGCAGTATTTT
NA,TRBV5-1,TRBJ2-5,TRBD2,CASSFGSGGRGKTQYF,TGCGCCAGCAGCTTCGGTAGCGGGGGCCGAGGGAAGACCCAGTACTTC
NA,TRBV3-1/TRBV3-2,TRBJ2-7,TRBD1,CASSPRTGVYEQYF,TGTGCCAGCAGCCCAAGGACAGGGGTTTATGAGCAGTACTTC
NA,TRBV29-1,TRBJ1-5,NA,CSVAQASNQPQHF,TGCAGCGTTGCTCAGGCTAGCAATCAGCCCCAGCATTTT
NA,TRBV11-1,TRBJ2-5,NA,CASSLTRSAYQETQYF,TGTGCCAGCAGCCTCACGAGAAGCGCTTACCAAGAGACCCAGTACTTC
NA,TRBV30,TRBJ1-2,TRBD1,CASILGQGDGYTF,TGTGCCTCGATCTTGGGACAGGGGGACGGCTACACCTTC
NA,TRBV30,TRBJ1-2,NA,CAWSVQQAANYGYTF,TGTGCCTGGAGTGTACAACAGGCAGCTAACTATGGCTACACCTTC
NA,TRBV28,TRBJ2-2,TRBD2,CASSFVWRGAGAGELFF,TGTGCCAGCAGTTTCGTTTGGCGGGGGGCCGGCGCCGGGGAGCTGTTTTTT
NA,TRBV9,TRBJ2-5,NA,CASSPRGYLETQYF,TGTGCCAGCAGTCCACGGGGGTATCTGGAGACCCAGTACTTC
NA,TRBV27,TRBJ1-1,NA,CASSNIRTEAFF,TGTGCCAGCAGCAATATCCGGACTGAAGCTTTCTTT
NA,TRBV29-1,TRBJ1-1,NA,CSVETGNTEAFF,TGCAGCGTTGAAACGGGGAACACTGAAGCTTTCTTT
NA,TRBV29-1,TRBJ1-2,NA,CSVTEQGSGYTF,TGCAGCGTGACGGAGCAGGGTTCGGGCTACACCTTC
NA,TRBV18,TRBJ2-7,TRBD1,CASSPPDRVNSYEQYF,TGTGCCAGCTCACCCCCCGACAGGGTTAATTCCTACGAGCAGTACTTC
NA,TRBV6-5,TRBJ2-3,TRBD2,CASSYSGGDWDTQYF,TGTGCCAGCAGTTACTCGGGGGGGGACTGGGATACGCAGTATTTT
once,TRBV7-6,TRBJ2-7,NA,CASSFKQGPYEQYF,TGTGCCAGCAGCTTTAAGCAGGGGCCGTACGAGCAGTACTTC
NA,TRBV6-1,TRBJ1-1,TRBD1,CASSEGGTEEAFF,TGTGCCAGCAGTGAAGGCGGGACAGAAGAAGCTTTCTTT
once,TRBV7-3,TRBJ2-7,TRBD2,CASSQSSGGAYEQYF,TGTGCCAGCAGCCAGTCTAGCGGGGGGGCCTACGAGCAGTACTTC